Here is one T cell receptor beta chain with its context. The data originate from a study of blood T cell repertoires in COVID-19. Study details: Donors in the United States, Italy and Spain gave samples during acute or convalescent COVID-19. Nucleic acid was either cDNA or gDNA, and it came from T cells, B-cell-depleted T cells, or PBMCs.

Clones were sequenced by immunoSEQ multiplex PCR, and TCRdb holds only the in-frame ones, with some missing. The sample has roughly 25,000 clones, about nine tenths seen once. Deletions cut 4 bases from V and 0 bases from J, with 8 bases between. The CDR3 runs to 15 residues. Germline-derived CDR1 and CDR2 are SGDLS and YYNGEE. The TCR sequence derives from a man aged 50 to 59 with active COVID-19. The sequenced sample consisted of peripheral blood. V usage is TRBV9 and J usage is TRBJ2-6, with unresolved D. This CDR3 is CASSPERSGANVLTF. CDR3 DNA: TGTGCCAGCAGCCCCGAGCGCTCTGGGGCCAACGTCCTGACTTTC.